This section outlines one T cell receptor beta chain sequence together with its context. The data derive from a study of blood T cell repertoires in COVID-19. The V end lost 3 bases, the J end lost 0 bases, and 7 bases lay between the germline ends. This CDR3 spans 14 amino acids. Germline V lookup: CDR1 KGHSH, CDR2 LQKENI. Data came from immunoSEQ multiplex PCR; TCRdb stores just in-frame clones and leaves some out. Here the sample spans 150,000 to 200,000 clones, 86% being singletons. J is TRBJ2-3 and V is TRBV18; unclear D gene. Sequenced material: PBMCs or T cells enriched from blood (not recorded which). This sequence was found in a woman aged 25 to 39 who had recovered from COVID-19. CDR3 nucleotide sequence: TGTGCCAGCTCACCGGGCGTCAGCACAGATACGCAGTATTTT. Protein: CASSPGVSTDTQYF.